What follows are 11 T cell receptor beta chains derived from one specimen sequenced in a study of blood T cell repertoires in COVID-19. Profiling relied on immunoSEQ multiplex PCR, and the TCRdb table lists in-frame clones only, not all of them. The table shows about 500,000 clones, with 89% occurring only once. Source material: peripheral blood. Source of these receptors: a man younger than 35 with COVID-19, enrolled during active disease.

This sequence joins TRBV30 and TRBJ1-4, with D possibly being TRBD1 (5 bases). Germline CDR1 reads GTSNPN; CDR2 reads SVGIG (reference sequence). CDR3 size: 15 residues. Trimming removed 2 bases from V and 7 bases from J, with 17 bases in between. The CDR3 DNA sequence: TGTGCCTGGAGTAACGATCGGGGGACGGCTGAAAAACTGTTTTTT. Protein: CAWSNDRGTAEKLFF.

The chain recombines TRBV7-6 with TRBJ2-1, with 15 bases identical to TRBD2. The germline V gene has CDR1 SGHVS and CDR2 FNYEAQ. With V trimmed by 4 bases and J by 7 bases, 5 bases remained unmatched. The CDR3 has 16 residues. The CDR3 DNA reads as TGTGCCAGCAGCTCCCGGACTAGCGGGAGGGGGAATGAGCAGTTCTTC. Protein: CASSSRTSGRGNEQFF.

The gene calls are TRBV6-6 and TRBJ1-1; D not resolved. The CDR3 runs 15 residues. Trimming left V 0 bases short and J 5 bases short, with 13 bases between. Germline V CDR1 and CDR2: MNHNY, SVGAGI (reference sequence). CDR3 sequence: CASSYSLSRSTEAFF. The CDR3 DNA follows: TGTGCCAGCAGTTACTCTCTTTCGCGGTCTACTGAAGCTTTCTTT.

The chain recombines TRBV27 with TRBJ2-7; possible D gene TRBD2, 6 bases. Germline V gene sequence: CDR1 MNHEY, CDR2 SMNVEV (reference sequence). V lost 10 bases and J lost 5, with 24 bases in between. The CDR3 contains 15 residues. In nucleotides, the CDR3 is TGTGCCACGTATCCCCCTGGAGGGAACGCGGACGAGCAGTACTTC. Translation gives CATYPPGGNADEQYF.

About this clone itself: Other DNA sequences of this sample code for an identical CDR3. V and J are TRBV5-1 and TRBJ1-4, with 9 bases that match TRBD1. This CDR3 contains 17 residues. Germline V CDR1 and CDR2: SGHRS, YFSETQ. V shed 5 bases and J 0 bases; nucleotides not matched to a gene: 8. The CDR3 here is CASSPGTGSATNEKLFF. The CDR3 region has the DNA TGCGCCAGCAGTCCTGGGACAGGGTCTGCAACTAATGAAAAACTGTTTTTT.

V usage is TRBV11-2 and J usage is TRBJ2-3, with a possible D match to TRBD1 (5 bases). The germline V and J ends were trimmed by 5 bases and 5 bases, with 14 bases remaining between them. In germline, CDR1 is SGHAT, CDR2 FQNNGV. This CDR3 contains 14 residues. The CDR3 sequence: CASSGLAGRDTQYF. Written as DNA, the CDR3 is TGTGCCAGCAGCGGCCTGGCAGGGCGAGATACGCAGTATTTT.

The sample holds one count of this clone. The V call is TRBV15, the J call TRBJ1-1; D call uncertain. The CDR3 is 15 amino acids. Looked up from germline, CDR1 is LNHNV and CDR2 is YYDKDF (reference sequence). V gave up 1 base and J gave up 3 bases, with 12 bases separating them. Written as DNA, the CDR3 is TGTGCCACCAGCAGAGCTTCCGGGGTAGACACTGAAGCTTTCTTT. Translation gives CATSRASGVDTEAFF.

The genes are TRBV6-2 or TRBV6-3 and TRBJ2-7, with 7 bases fitting TRBD2. Germline V CDR1 and CDR2: MNHEY, SVGEGT. CDR3 length: 13 amino acids. With 2 bases clipped from V and 6 bases from J, the junction kept 4 bases outside the gene matches. The CDR3 bases are TGTGCCAGCAGTTACGGCGCGGGGGTCGAGCAGTACTTC. Translating gives CASSYGAGVEQYF.

This sequence joins TRBV30 and TRBJ1-1; 7 bases match TRBD1. CDR3 length: 13 amino acids. J lost 3 bases, V lost 5 bases, and 6 bases had no gene match. The germline V gene has CDR1 GTSNPN and CDR2 SVGIG (reference sequence). DNA of the CDR3: TGTGCCTGGGACAGGGTAGGGGACACTGAAGCTTTCTTT. Translated: CAWDRVGDTEAFF.

This clone appeared a few times. J is TRBJ2-2 and V is TRBV5-1; possible D gene TRBD2, 6 bases. V lost 3 bases, J lost 5 bases, and 20 bases lay in between. In germline, CDR1 is SGHRS, CDR2 YFSETQ. The CDR3 is made up of 17 amino acids. This CDR3 is CASSSPQSSEWTGELFF. The CDR3 coding sequence is TGCGCCAGCAGCTCGCCCCAATCTAGCGAGTGGACCGGGGAGCTGTTTTTT.

The chain links TRBV7-8 to TRBJ1-3; 10 positions match TRBD1. The trim removed 3 bases at V and 2 bases at J, leaving 13 bases unmatched. The length of the CDR3 is 19 residues. The V gene's germline CDR1 is SGHVS and CDR2 FQNEAQ. The CDR3 loop is CASSLGTGTGEDTGNTIYF. DNA of the CDR3: TGTGCCAGCAGCTTGGGGACCGGGACAGGGGAGGACACTGGAAACACCATATATTTT.